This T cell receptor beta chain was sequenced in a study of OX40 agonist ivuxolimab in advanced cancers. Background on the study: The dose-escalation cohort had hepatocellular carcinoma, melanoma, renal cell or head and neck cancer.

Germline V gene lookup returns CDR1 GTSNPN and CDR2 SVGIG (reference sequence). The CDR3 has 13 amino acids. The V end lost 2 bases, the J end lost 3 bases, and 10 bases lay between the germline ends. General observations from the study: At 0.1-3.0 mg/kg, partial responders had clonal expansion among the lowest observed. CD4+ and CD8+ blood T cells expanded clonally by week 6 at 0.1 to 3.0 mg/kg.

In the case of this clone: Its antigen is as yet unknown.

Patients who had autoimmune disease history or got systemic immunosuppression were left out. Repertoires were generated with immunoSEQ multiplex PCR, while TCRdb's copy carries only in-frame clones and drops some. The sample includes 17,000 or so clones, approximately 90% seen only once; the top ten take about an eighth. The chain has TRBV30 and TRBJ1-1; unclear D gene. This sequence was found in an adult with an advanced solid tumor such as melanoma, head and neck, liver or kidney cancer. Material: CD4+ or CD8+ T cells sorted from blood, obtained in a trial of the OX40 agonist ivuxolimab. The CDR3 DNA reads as TGTGCCTGGAGTCGGCCCCCGGACACTGAAGCTTTCTTT. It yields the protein CAWSRPPDTEAFF.